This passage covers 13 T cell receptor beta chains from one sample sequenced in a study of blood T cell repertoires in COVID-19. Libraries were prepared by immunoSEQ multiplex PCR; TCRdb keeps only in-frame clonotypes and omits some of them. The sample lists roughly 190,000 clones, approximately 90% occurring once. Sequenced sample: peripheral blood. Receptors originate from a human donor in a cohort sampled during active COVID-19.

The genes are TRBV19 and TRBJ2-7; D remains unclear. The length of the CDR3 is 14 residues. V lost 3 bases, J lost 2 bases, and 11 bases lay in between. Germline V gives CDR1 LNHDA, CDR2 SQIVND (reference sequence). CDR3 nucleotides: TGTGCCAGTAGTATTTCACAGACGGCCTACGAGCAGTACTTC. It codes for CASSISQTAYEQYF.

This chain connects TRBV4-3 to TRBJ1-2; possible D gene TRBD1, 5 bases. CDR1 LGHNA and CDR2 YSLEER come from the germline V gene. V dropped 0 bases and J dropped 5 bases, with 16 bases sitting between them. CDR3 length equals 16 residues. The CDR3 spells CASSQEGEGVVYGYTF. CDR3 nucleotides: TGCGCCAGCAGCCAAGAAGGCGAAGGGGTCGTTTATGGCTACACCTTC.

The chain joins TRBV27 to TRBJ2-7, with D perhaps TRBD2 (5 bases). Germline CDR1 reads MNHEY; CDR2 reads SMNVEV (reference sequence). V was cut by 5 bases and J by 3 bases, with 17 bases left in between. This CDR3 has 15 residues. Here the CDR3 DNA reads TGTGCCAGCAGTACAGCCCGCGGACTGGACTACGAGCAGTACTTC. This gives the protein CASSTARGLDYEQYF.

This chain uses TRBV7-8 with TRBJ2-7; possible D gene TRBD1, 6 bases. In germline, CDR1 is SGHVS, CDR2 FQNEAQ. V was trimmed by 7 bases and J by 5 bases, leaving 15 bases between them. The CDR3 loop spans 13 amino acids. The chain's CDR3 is CASTPPGVNEQYF. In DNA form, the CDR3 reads TGTGCCAGCACCCCCCCAGGGGTCAACGAGCAGTACTTC. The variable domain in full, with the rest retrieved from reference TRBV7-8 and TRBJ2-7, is GAGVSQSPRYKVAKRGQDVALRCDPISGHVSLFWYQQALGQGPEFLTYFQNEAQLDKSGLPSDRFFAERPEGSVSTLKIQRTQQEDSAVYLCASTPPGVNEQYFGPGTRLTVT.

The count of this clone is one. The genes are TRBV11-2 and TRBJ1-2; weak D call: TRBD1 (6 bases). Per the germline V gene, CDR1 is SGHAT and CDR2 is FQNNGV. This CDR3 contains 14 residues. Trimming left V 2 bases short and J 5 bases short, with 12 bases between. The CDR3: CASSLTGYPYGYTF. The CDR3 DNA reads TGTGCCAGCAGCTTAACAGGGTACCCATATGGCTACACCTTC.

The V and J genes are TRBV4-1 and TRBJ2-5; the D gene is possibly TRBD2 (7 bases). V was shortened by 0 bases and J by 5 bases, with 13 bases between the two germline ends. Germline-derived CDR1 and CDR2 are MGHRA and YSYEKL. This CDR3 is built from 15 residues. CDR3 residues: CASSQDEGGDETQYF. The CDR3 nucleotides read TGCGCCAGCAGCCAAGATGAGGGGGGGGACGAGACCCAGTACTTC.

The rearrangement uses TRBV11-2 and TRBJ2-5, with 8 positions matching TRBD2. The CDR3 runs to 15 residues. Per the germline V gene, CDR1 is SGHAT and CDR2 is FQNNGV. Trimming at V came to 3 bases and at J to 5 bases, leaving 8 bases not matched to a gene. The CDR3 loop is CASSLSAGERETQYF. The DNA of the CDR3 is TGTGCCAGCAGCTTGTCAGCGGGGGAACGGGAGACCCAGTACTTC.

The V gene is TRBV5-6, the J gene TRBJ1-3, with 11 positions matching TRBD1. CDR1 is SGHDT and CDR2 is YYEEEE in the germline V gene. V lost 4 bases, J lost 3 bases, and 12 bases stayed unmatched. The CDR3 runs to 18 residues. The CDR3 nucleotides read TGTGCCAGCAGCGGAATAGTAGGACAGGGGGCGGTTGGAAACACCATATATTTT. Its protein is CASSGIVGQGAVGNTIYF.

CDR3 sequence: CASSPSYVNIQYF. The CDR3 coding sequence is TGTGCCAGCTCACCTAGTTACGTAAACATTCAGTACTTC. This chain connects TRBV18 to TRBJ2-4; D gene ambiguous. The CDR3 has 13 residues. Germline V CDR1 and CDR2: KGHSH, LQKENI. V shed 3 bases and J shed 6 bases, with 9 bases lying between them. The full variable domain, in which reference TRBV18 and TRBJ2-4 provide the parts outside the CDR3, is NAGVMQNPRHLVRRRGQEARLRCSPMKGHSHVYWYRQLPEEGLKFMVYLQKENIIDESGMPKERFSAEFPKEGPSILRIQQVVRGDSAAYFCASSPSYVNIQYFGAGTRLSVL.

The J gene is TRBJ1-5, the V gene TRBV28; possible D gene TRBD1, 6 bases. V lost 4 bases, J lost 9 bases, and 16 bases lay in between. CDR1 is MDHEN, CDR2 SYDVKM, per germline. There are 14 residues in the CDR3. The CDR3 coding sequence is TGTGCCAGCAGTTCTGGGGGCGGACTAGGGCCCCAGCATTTT. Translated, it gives CASSSGGGLGPQHF.

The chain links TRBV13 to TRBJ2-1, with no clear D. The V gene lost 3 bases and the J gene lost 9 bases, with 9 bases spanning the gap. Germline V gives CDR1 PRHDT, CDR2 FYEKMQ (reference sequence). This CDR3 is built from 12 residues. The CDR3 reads CASSFNVGEQFF. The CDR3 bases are TGTGCCAGCAGCTTCAACGTCGGTGAGCAGTTCTTC.

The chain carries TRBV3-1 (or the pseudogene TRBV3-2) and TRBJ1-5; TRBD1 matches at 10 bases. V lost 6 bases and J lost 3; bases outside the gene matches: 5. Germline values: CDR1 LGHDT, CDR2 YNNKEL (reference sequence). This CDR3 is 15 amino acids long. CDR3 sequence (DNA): TGTGCCAGCAGTCGAGGGACAGGGGCCAATCAGCCCCAGCATTTT. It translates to CASSRGTGANQPQHF.

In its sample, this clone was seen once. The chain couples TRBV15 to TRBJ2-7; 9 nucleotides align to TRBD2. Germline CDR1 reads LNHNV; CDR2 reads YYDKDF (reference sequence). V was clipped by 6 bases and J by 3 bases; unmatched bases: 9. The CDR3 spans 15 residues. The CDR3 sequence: CATSPGSGGIYEQYF. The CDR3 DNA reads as TGTGCCACCAGTCCGGGGAGCGGGGGGATCTACGAGCAGTACTTC.